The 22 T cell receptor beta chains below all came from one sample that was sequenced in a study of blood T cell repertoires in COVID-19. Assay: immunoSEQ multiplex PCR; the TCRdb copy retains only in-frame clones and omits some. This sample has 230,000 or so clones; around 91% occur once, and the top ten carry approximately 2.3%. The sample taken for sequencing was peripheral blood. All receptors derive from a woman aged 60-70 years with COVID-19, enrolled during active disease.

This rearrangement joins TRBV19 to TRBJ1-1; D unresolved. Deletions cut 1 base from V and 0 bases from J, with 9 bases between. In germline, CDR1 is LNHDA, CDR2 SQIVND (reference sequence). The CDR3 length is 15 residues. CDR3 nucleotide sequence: TGTGCCAGTAGTATAGTAGGCGACATGAACACTGAAGCTTTCTTT. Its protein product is CASSIVGDMNTEAFF.

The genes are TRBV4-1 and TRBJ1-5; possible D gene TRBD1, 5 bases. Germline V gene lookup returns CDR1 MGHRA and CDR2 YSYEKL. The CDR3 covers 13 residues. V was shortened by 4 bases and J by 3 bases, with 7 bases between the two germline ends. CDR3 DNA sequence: TGCGCCAGCAGCCGACAGTTCAATCAGCCCCAGCATTTT. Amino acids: CASSRQFNQPQHF.

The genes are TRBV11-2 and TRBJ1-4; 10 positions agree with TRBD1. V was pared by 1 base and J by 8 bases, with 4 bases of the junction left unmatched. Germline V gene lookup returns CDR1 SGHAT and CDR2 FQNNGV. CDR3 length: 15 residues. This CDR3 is CASSLGGQGGEKLFF. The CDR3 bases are TGTGCCAGCAGCTTAGGCGGACAGGGGGGAGAAAAACTGTTTTTT.

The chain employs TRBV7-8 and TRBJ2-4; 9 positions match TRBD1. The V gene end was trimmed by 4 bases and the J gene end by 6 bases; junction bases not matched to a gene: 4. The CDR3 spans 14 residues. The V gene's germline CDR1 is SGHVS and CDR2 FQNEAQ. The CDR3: CASSYGTGRNIQYF. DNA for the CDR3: TGTGCCAGCAGCTATGGGACAGGGAGAAACATTCAGTACTTC. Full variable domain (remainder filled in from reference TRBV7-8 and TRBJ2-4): GAGVSQSPRYKVAKRGQDVALRCDPISGHVSLFWYQQALGQGPEFLTYFQNEAQLDKSGLPSDRFFAERPEGSVSTLKIQRTQQEDSAVYLCASSYGTGRNIQYFGAGTRLSVL.

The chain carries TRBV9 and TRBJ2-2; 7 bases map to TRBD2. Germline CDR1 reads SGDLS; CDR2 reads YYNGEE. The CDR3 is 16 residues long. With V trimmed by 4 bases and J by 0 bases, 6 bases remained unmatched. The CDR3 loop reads CASSFSGAANTGELFF. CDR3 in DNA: TGTGCCAGCAGCTTCAGCGGGGCCGCGAACACCGGGGAGCTGTTTTTT.

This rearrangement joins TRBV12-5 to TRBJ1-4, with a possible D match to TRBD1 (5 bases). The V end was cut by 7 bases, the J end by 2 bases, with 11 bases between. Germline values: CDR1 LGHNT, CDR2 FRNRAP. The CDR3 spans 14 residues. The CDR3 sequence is CASARTSTNEKLFF. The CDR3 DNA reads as TGTGCTAGTGCCCGGACATCCACTAATGAAAAACTGTTTTTT.

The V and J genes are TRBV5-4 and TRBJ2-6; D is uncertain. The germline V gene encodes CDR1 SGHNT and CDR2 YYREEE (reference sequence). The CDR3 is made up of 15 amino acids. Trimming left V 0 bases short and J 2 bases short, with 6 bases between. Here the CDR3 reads CASSLEATGANVLTF. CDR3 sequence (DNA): TGTGCCAGCAGCTTGGAAGCAACTGGGGCCAACGTCCTGACTTTC.

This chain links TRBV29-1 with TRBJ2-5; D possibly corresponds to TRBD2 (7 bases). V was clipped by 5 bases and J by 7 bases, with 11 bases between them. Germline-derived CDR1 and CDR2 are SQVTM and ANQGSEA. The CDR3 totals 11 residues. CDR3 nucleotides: TGCAGCGTTCCTAGGGGGGGGACCCAGTACTTC. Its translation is CSVPRGGTQYF.

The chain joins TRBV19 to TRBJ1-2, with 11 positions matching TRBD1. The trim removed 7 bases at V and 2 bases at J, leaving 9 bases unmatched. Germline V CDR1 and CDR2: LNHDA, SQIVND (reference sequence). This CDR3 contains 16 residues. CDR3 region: CASTPYGTGGNYGYTF. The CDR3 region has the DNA TGTGCCAGTACCCCATACGGGACAGGGGGAAACTATGGCTACACCTTC. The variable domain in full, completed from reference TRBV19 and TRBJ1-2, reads DGGITQSPKYLFRKEGQNVTLSCEQNLNHDAMYWYRQDPGQGLRLIYYSQIVNDFQKGDIAEGYSVSREKKESFPLTVTSAQKNPTAFYLCASTPYGTGGNYGYTFGSGTRLTVV.

CDR3 in DNA: TGTGCCAGCAGCTTAGAACCCGGGGAGGGAAGGAACACTGAAGCTTTCTTT. It encodes CASSLEPGEGRNTEAFF. The chain employs TRBV7-9 and TRBJ1-1; D gene uncertain. Per the germline V gene, CDR1 is SEHNR and CDR2 is FQNEAQ (reference sequence). The CDR3 totals 17 residues. V lost 1 base, J lost 1 base, and 16 bases lay in between.

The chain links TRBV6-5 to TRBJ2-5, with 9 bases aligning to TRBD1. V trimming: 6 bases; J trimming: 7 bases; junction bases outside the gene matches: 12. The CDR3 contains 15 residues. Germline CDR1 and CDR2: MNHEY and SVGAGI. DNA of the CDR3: TGTGCCAGCAGGGGTGACAGGGGGGAGATGTGGACCCAGTACTTC. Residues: CASRGDRGEMWTQYF.

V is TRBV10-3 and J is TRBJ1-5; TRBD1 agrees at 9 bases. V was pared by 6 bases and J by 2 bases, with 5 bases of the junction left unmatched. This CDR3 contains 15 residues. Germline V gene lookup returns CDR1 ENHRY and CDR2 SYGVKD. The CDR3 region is CAIRGQGEGNQPQHF. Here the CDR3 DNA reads TGTGCCATCAGGGGACAGGGTGAGGGCAATCAGCCCCAGCATTTT.

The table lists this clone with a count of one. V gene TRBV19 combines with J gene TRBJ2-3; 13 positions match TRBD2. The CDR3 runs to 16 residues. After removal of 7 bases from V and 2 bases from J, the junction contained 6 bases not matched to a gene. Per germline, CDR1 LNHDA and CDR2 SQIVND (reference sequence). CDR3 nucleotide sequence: TGTGCCAGTACCGAACTAGCGGGGGGGTTCACAGATACGCAGTATTTT. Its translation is CASTELAGGFTDTQYF.

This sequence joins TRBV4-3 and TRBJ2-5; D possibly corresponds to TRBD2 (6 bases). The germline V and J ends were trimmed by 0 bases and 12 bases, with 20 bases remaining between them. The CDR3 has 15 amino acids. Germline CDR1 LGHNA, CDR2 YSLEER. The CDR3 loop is CASSQDHGGERVEYF. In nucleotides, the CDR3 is TGCGCCAGCAGCCAAGACCACGGGGGTGAGAGAGTGGAGTACTTC.

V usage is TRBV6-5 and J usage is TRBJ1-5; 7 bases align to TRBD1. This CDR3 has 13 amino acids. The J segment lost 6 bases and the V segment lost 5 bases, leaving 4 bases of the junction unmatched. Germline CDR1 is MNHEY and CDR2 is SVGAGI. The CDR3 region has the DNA TGTGCCAGCAGTCACAGGGGCGGTCAGCCCCAGCATTTT. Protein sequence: CASSHRGGQPQHF.

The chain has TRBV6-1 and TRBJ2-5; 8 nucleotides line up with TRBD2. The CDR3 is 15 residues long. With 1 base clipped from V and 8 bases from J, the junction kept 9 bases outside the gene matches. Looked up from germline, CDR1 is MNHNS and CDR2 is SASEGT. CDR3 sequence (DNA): TGTGCCAGCAGTGAAGGAACTAGCGGCTTCTTTACCCAGTACTTC. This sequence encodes CASSEGTSGFFTQYF.

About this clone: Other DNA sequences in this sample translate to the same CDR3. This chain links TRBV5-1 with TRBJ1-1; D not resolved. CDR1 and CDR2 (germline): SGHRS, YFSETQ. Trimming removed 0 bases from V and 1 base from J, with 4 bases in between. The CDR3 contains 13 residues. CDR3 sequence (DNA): TGCGCCAGCAGCTTGGCCAGGAACACTGAAGCTTTCTTT. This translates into CASSLARNTEAFF.

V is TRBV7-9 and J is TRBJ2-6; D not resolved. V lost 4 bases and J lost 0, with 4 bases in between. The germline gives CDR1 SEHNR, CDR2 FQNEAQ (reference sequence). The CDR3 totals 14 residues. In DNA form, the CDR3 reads TGTGCCAGCAGCTCAAACTCTGGGGCCAACGTCCTGACTTTC. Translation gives CASSSNSGANVLTF.

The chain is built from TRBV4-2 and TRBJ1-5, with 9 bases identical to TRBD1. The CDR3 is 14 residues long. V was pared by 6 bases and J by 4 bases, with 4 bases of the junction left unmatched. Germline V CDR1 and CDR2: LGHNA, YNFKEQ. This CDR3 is CASSSDRGNQPQHF. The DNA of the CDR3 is TGTGCCAGCAGTTCCGACAGGGGGAATCAGCCCCAGCATTTT.

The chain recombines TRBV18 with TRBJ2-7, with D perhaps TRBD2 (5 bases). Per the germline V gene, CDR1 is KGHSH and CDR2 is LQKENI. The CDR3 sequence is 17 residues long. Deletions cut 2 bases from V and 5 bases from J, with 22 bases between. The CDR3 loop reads CASSPSQTLLERHEQYF. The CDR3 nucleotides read TGTGCCAGCTCACCAAGTCAAACACTACTAGAGCGACACGAGCAGTACTTC.

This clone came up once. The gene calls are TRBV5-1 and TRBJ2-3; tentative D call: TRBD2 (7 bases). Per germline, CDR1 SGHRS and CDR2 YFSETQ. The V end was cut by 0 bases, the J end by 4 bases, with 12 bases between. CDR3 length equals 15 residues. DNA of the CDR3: TGCGCCAGCAGCTTGGTCCGCGGGGGCCCAGATACGCAGTATTTT. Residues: CASSLVRGGPDTQYF.

CDR3 nucleotides: TGTGCCAGCAGTACACCTCCGGGACAGGGGGTGGACACTGAAGCTTTCTTT. Translation: CASSTPPGQGVDTEAFF. This chain links TRBV2 with TRBJ1-1; 11 nucleotides agree with TRBD1. V was pared by 5 bases and J by 3 bases, with 11 bases of the junction left unmatched. This CDR3 is built from 17 residues. CDR1 and CDR2 from the germline V gene are SNHLY and FYNNEI.